A selection of T cell receptor beta chains follows, all from one sample in a study of blood T cell repertoires in COVID-19. Sequencing was performed with immunoSEQ multiplex PCR; in TCRdb, only in-frame clones are kept and a portion is missing. The table lists fewer than 200,000 clones, 85% of them singletons. What was sequenced was peripheral blood. These receptor sequences come from a human donor with acute or convalescent COVID-19. The donor label of this sample is uncertain. The CDR3 runs from the conserved cysteine through the conserved F or W. The D gene is left open where the match is weak. Clone size is shown for a subset of rows, as once, few, many or a class of expanded clone.

d_call	j_call	clone_size	v_call	cdr3_aa	cdr3_nt
-	TRBJ1-1	-	TRBV18	CASSPRSSAFEAFF	TGTGCCAGCTCACCACGTTCCAGCGCCTTTGAAGCTTTCTTT
TRBD1	TRBJ2-1	-	TRBV19	CASSWSDRVAEQFF	TGTGCCAGTAGTTGGTCGGACAGGGTGGCTGAGCAGTTCTTC
TRBD1	TRBJ1-2	-	TRBV7-9	CASLQGAGYTF	TGTGCCAGTCTCCAGGGGGCGGGCTACACCTTC
-	TRBJ1-1	-	TRBV9	CASSPREGVGTEAFF	TGTGCCAGCAGCCCAAGAGAGGGGGTCGGGACTGAAGCTTTCTTT
-	TRBJ2-2	-	TRBV2	CASSEVGSQTGELFF	TGTGCCAGCAGTGAAGTTGGCTCCCAGACCGGGGAGCTGTTTTTT
TRBD2	TRBJ2-3	-	TRBV7-9	CASSAGGGSTDTQYF	TGTGCCAGCAGCGCGGGGGGCGGTAGCACAGATACGCAGTATTTT
-	TRBJ1-1	-	TRBV12-3/TRBV12-4	CASSLGTYTEAFF	TGTGCCAGCAGTTTAGGCACTTACACTGAAGCTTTCTTT
TRBD1	TRBJ1-2	-	TRBV9	CASSVARGVHTF	TGTGCCAGCAGCGTAGCCAGGGGGGTACACACCTTC
-	TRBJ2-7	-	TRBV10-2	CASRSRSYEQYF	TGCGCCAGCAGGAGCCGCTCCTACGAGCAGTACTTC
TRBD2	TRBJ2-1	-	TRBV6-6	CASSWAGGPEYEQFF	TGTGCCAGCAGTTGGGCGGGGGGGCCGGAGTATGAGCAGTTCTTC
TRBD1	TRBJ2-4	-	TRBV29-1	CSVESSEGATAKNIQYF	TGCAGCGTTGAGTCTAGTGAGGGGGCGACGGCAAAAAACATTCAGTATTTC
-	TRBJ2-7	-	TRBV2	CASSEQREQYF	TGTGCCAGCAGTGAACAGCGCGAGCAGTACTTC
TRBD2	TRBJ2-1	-	TRBV9	CASSVVSGAGEQFF	TGTGCCAGCAGCGTAGTTAGCGGGGCGGGTGAGCAGTTCTTC
-	TRBJ1-5	-	TRBV2	CASSLYSNQPQHF	TGTGCCAGCAGCCTTTATAGCAATCAGCCCCAGCATTTT
TRBD1	TRBJ1-2	-	TRBV19	CASSKDRVSYGYTF	TGTGCCAGTAGTAAGGACAGGGTGTCGTATGGCTACACCTTC
-	TRBJ1-1	few	TRBV28	CASNRQQSIMNTEAFF	TGTGCCAGCAACCGACAGCAGAGCATCATGAACACTGAAGCTTTCTTT
TRBD1	TRBJ2-3	few	TRBV5-1	CASTRQGQGRSSTDTQYF	TGCGCCAGCACCCGACAGGGACAGGGCCGCTCTAGCACAGATACGCAGTATTTT
-	TRBJ1-4	-	TRBV7-9	CASSLSPGRKLFF	TGTGCCAGCAGCTTATCCCCAGGGCGAAAACTGTTTTTT
-	TRBJ2-7	-	TRBV7-8	CASSFILQGLGDEQYF	TGTGCCAGCAGCTTCATCCTTCAGGGTCTCGGCGACGAGCAGTACTTC
TRBD2	TRBJ2-3	few	TRBV7-8	CASSYPTSGGTDTQYF	TGTGCCAGCAGCTACCCGACTAGCGGGGGTACAGATACGCAGTATTTT
TRBD2	TRBJ2-1	-	TRBV7-2	CASSLERGTYNEQFF	TGTGCCAGCAGCTTGGAGCGGGGGACCTACAATGAGCAGTTCTTC
TRBD1	TRBJ2-1	few	TRBV16	CASSQSRTGAHEQFF	TGTGCCAGCAGCCAATCACGGACAGGAGCACATGAGCAGTTCTTC
TRBD2	TRBJ2-1	-	TRBV7-3	CASSNTGGHYNEQFF	TGTGCCAGCAGCAACACGGGGGGGCACTACAATGAGCAGTTCTTC